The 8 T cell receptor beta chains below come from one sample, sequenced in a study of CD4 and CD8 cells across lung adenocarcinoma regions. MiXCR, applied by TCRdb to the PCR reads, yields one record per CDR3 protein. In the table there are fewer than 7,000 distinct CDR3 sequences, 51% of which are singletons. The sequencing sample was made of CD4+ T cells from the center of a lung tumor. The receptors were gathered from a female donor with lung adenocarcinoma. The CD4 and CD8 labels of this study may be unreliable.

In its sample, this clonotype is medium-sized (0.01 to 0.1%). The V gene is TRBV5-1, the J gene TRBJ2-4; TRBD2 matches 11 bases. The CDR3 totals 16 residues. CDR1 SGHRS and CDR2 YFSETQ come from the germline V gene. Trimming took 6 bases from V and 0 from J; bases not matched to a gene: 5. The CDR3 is CASTVAGGGAKNIQYF. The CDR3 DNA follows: TGCGCCAGCACCGTAGCGGGAGGGGGAGCCAAAAACATTCAGTACTTC. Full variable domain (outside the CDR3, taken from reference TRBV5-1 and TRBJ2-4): KAGVTQTPRYLIKTRGQQVTLSCSPISGHRSVSWYQQTPGQGLQFLFEYFSETQRNKGNFPGRFSGRQFSNSRSEMNVSTLELGDSALYLCASTVAGGGAKNIQYFGAGTRLSVL.

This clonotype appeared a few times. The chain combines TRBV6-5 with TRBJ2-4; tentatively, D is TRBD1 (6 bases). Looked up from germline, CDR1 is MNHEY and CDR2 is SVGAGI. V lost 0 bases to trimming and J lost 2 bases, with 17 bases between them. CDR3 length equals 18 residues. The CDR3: CASSYSIQGLSSKNIQYF. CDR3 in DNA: TGTGCCAGCAGTTACTCGATTCAGGGGCTGTCGTCCAAAAACATTCAGTACTTC.

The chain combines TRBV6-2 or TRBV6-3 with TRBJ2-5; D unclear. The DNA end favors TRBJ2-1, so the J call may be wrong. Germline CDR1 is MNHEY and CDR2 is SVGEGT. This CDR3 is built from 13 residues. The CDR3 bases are TGTGCCAGCAGGTCCACAGTGCGAGAGACCCAGTTCTTC. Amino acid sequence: CASRSTVRETQFF.

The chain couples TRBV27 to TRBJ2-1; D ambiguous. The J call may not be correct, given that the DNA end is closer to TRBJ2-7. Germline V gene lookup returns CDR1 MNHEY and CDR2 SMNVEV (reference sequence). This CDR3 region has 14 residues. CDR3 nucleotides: TGTGCCAGCAGTACCTACTCCAGCTCCTACGAGCAGTACTTC. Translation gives CASSTYSSSYEQYF.

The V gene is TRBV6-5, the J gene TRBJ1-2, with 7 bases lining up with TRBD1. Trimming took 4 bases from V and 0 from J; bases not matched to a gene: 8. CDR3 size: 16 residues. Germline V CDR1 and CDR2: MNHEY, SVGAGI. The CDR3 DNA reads TGTGCCAGCAGTTCAAGGACAGGATTAGCTAACTATGGCTACACCTTC. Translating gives CASSSRTGLANYGYTF.

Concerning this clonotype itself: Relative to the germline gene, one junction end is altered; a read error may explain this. CDR3 nucleotide sequence: TGCGCCACCGAACTAGAAGCTACAGATATGCAGTACTTT. Translating gives CATELEATDMQYF. J is TRBJ2-3 and V is TRBV10-1; TRBD2 might be the D (5 bases). The CDR3 loop spans 13 amino acids. The germline gives CDR1 WNHNN, CDR2 SYGVQD (reference sequence).

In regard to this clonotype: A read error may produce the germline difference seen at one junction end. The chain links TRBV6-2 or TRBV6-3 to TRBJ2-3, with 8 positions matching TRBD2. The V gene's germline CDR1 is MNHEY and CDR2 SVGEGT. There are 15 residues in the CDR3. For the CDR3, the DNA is TGTGGCGGGGGGCACGGGGCGCGAGACCCAGATACCCAGTATTTT. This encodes CGGGHGARDPDTQYF.

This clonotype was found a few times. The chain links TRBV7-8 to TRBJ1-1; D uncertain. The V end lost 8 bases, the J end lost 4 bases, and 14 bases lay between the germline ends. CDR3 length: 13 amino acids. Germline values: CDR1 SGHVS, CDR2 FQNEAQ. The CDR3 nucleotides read TGTGCCAGCCAAACGGGAATAGGCACTGAAGCTTTCTTT. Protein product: CASQTGIGTEAFF.